This T cell receptor (beta chain) was sequenced in a study of blood T cell repertoires in COVID-19. The CDR3 loop spans 13 amino acids. The ends were cut back, 6 bases at V and 7 bases at J, with 12 bases in the middle. Per the germline V gene, CDR1 is KGHSH and CDR2 is LQKENI. Libraries were prepared by immunoSEQ multiplex PCR; TCRdb keeps only in-frame clonotypes and omits some of them. The sample includes some 240,000 clones, roughly 80% seen only once; the top ten take 5.2%. The J gene is TRBJ2-2, the V gene TRBV18, with a tentative D call TRBD1 (6 bases). The source material was peripheral blood. The sequence came from a woman in her 70s with COVID-19, enrolled during active disease. The CDR3 region is CASSDSQGGELFF. CDR3 DNA sequence: TGTGCCAGCTCGGACAGCCAAGGCGGGGAGCTGTTTTTT.